These 12 T cell receptor beta chains came from one sample sequenced in a study of T cell repertoires in cytomegalovirus infection. Which antigens these TCRs recognize remains unknown. Each CDR3 protein gets one entry after TCRdb re-called the reads with MiXCR. Here the sample spans about a million distinct CDR3 sequences, around 31% being singletons. The material sequenced was cultured CD8+ T cells from PBMCs, taken from culture after CMV antigen stimulation. The receptors originated from a human donor in good health (CMV status not recorded). Some clones in this sample may be carry-over from other donors' samples.

The chain combines TRBV27 with TRBJ2-4; D unclear. Per the germline V gene, CDR1 is MNHEY and CDR2 is SMNVEV (reference sequence). The CDR3 is 14 residues long. V lost 4 bases, J lost 0 bases, and 7 bases lay in between. This CDR3 is CASSSPGAKNIQYF. The DNA for the CDR3 is TGTGCCAGCAGTTCCCCGGGAGCCAAAAACATTCAGTACTTC.

This clonotype has a count of ten or more. This chain connects TRBV7-2 to TRBJ2-1; 8 nucleotides line up with TRBD1. Germline trimming cut 5 bases from V and 4 bases from J; bases unmatched to any gene: 7. CDR3 size: 15 residues. Germline CDR1 is SGHTA and CDR2 is FQGNSA. CDR3 protein: CASSLGQGLYNEQFF. The CDR3 bases are TGTGCCAGCAGCCTCGGACAGGGACTTTACAATGAGCAGTTCTTC.

Ten or more counts support this clonotype. The chain combines TRBV7-2 with TRBJ1-2; perhaps TRBD1 as D (5 bases). Germline CDR1 and CDR2: SGHTA and FQGNSA. This CDR3 has 11 residues. V lost 5 bases and J lost 10, with 11 bases in between. The CDR3 is CASSNRGTYTF. As DNA, the CDR3 is TGTGCCAGCAGCAATCGTGGGACCTACACCTTC.

The rearrangement uses TRBV28 and TRBJ2-3; 8 bases match TRBD2. Germline lookup yields CDR1 MDHEN and CDR2 SYDVKM. The CDR3 length is 16 residues. Trimming cost V 8 bases and J 1 base; bases outside gene matches: 11. CDR3 residues: CASAGPISGGTDTQYF. The CDR3 DNA sequence: TGTGCCAGCGCCGGACCAATTAGCGGGGGCACAGATACGCAGTATTTT.

The V and J genes are TRBV12-3 or TRBV12-4 and TRBJ2-7; the D gene is possibly TRBD2 (6 bases). The CDR3 extends over 15 amino acids. V was shortened by 3 bases and J by 8 bases, with 20 bases between the two germline ends. The CDR3 loop is CASSFQGGAEGKQYV. Written as DNA, the CDR3 is TGTGCCAGCAGTTTTCAGGGAGGAGCGGAGGGCAAGCAGTACGTC.

This clonotype was detected ten times or more. The chain uses TRBV4-1 and TRBJ1-1, with a tentative D call TRBD1 (5 bases). The CDR3 sequence is 13 residues long. The germline CDR1 and CDR2 sequences are MGHRA and YSYEKL. V was shortened by 4 bases and J by 11 bases, with 17 bases between the two germline ends. DNA of the CDR3: TGCGCCAGCAGCCCCCGGGTAGGAGGGGAGGCTTTCTTT. This gives the protein CASSPRVGGEAFF.

Comment on this clonotype: A much larger clone differs by one base, so this may be a read error. The chain uses TRBV7-2 and TRBJ2-2; D is possibly TRBD2 (5 bases). The V end was cut by 8 bases, the J end by 5 bases, with 12 bases between. Germline-derived CDR1 and CDR2 are SGHTA and FQGNSA. CDR3 length: 13 residues. For the CDR3, the DNA is TGTGCCAGCGGGGAGACGACAACCGGGGAGCTGTTTTTT. It is translated as CASGETTTGELFF.

The gene calls are TRBV19 and TRBJ1-3, with 8 positions matching TRBD1. The CDR3 is 16 amino acids. V lost 3 bases, J lost 3 bases, and 7 bases stayed unmatched. Per germline, CDR1 LNHDA and CDR2 SQIVND (reference sequence). The CDR3 protein is CASSIGQGLDGNTIYF. The CDR3 coding sequence is TGTGCCAGTAGTATCGGACAGGGCCTCGATGGAAACACCATATATTTT.

This clonotype was seen many times. The rearrangement uses TRBV12-3 or TRBV12-4 and TRBJ2-5; 8 bases agree with TRBD1. The CDR3 is 16 residues long. J lost 1 base, V lost 5 bases, and 9 bases had no gene match. CDR3 sequence: CASSPGTGFSQETQYF. DNA of the CDR3: TGTGCCAGCAGTCCCGGGACAGGCTTTTCCCAAGAGACCCAGTACTTC.

The V call is TRBV7-9, the J call TRBJ2-3; 7 bases align to TRBD1. With 6 bases clipped from V and 3 bases from J, the junction kept 9 bases outside the gene matches. Germline V gene data show CDR1 as SEHNR and CDR2 as FQNEAQ (reference sequence). The CDR3 contains 15 residues. Written as DNA, the CDR3 is TGTGCCAGCAGACCCCGGGACAGCCGTACAGATACGCAGTATTTT. Its protein is CASRPRDSRTDTQYF.

This clonotype was observed a few times. The chain is built from TRBV27 and TRBJ2-1; the match to TRBD2 covers 13 bases. The germline V gene has CDR1 MNHEY and CDR2 SMNVEV (reference sequence). The CDR3 runs to 16 residues. V was pared by 5 bases and J by 7 bases, with 8 bases of the junction left unmatched. CDR3 bases: TGTGCCAGCAGTACTAAACGACTAGCGGGGGGAAATGAGCAGTTCTTC. This codes for CASSTKRLAGGNEQFF.

The gene calls are TRBV6-4 and TRBJ2-5; no reliable D call. CDR3 length: 13 residues. CDR1 is MRHNA, CDR2 SNTAGT, per germline. Trimming left V 2 bases short and J 4 bases short, with 8 bases between. In DNA, the CDR3 is TGTGCCAGCAGTGACAGGGCTGGAGAGACCCAGTACTTC. Translation: CASSDRAGETQYF.